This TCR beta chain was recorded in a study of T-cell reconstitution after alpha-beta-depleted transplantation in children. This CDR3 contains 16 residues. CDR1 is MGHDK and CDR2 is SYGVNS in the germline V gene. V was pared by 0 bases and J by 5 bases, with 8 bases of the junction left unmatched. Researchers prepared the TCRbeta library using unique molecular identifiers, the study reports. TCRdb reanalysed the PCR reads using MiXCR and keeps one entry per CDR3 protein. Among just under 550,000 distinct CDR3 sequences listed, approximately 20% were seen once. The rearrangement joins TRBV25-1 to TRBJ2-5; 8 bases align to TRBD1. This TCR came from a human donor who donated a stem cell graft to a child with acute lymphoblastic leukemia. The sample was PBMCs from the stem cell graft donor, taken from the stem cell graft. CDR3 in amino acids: CASSEYGQGYLETQYF. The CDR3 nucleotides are TGTGCCAGCAGTGAATACGGACAGGGCTATTTGGAGACCCAGTACTTC.